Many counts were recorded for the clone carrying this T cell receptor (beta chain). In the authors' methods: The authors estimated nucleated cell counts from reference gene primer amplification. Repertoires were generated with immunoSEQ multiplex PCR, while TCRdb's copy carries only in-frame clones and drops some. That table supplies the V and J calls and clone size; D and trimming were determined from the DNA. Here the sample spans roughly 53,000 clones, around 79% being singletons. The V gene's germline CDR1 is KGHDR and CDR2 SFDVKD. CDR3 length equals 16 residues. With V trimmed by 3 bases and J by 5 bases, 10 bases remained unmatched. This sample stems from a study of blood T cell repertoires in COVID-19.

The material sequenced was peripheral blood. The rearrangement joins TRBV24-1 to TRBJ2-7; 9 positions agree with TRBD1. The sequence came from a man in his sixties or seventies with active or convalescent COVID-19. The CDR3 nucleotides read TGTGCCACCAGTGATCACTATGGGACAGGGTTTCACGAGCAGTACTTC. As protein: CATSDHYGTGFHEQYF.